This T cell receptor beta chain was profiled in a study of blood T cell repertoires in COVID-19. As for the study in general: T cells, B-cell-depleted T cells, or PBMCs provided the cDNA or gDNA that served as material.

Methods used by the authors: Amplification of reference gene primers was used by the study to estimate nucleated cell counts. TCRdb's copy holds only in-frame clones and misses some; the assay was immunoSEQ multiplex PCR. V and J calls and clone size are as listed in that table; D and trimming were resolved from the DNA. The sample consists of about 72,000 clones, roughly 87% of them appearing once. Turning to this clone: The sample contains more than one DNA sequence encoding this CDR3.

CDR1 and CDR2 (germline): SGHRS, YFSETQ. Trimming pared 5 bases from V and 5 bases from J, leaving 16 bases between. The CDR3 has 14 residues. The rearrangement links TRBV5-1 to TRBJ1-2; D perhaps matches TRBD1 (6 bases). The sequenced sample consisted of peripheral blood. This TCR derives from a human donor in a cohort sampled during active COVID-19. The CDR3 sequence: CASRPDRSGYGYTF. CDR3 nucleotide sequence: TGCGCCAGCAGACCCGACAGGTCGGGGTATGGCTACACCTTC.